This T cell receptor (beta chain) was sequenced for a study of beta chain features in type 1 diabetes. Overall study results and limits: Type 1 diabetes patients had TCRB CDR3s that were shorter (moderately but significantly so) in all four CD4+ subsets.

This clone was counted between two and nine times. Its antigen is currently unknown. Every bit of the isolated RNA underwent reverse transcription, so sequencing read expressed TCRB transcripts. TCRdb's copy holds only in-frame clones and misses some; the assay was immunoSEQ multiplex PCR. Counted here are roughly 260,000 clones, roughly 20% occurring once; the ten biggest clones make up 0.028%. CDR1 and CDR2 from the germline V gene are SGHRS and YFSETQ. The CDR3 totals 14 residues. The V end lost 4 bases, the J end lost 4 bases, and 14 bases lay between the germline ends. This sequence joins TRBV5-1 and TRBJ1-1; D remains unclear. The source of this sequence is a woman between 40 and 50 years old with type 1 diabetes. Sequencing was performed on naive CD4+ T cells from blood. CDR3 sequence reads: CASSSSSVFTEAFF. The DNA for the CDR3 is TGCGCCAGCAGCAGCTCATCGGTTTTCACTGAAGCTTTCTTT.